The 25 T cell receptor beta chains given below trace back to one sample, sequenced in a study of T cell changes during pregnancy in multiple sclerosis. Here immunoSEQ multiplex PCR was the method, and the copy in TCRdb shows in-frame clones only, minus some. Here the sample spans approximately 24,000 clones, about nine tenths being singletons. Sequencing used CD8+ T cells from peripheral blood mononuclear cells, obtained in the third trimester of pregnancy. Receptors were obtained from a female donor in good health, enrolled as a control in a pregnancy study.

CDR3 sequence reads: CASSPGLAASYEQYF. For the CDR3, the DNA is TGTGCCAGCAGCCCGGGACTAGCGGCCTCCTACGAGCAGTACTTC. The rearrangement links TRBV5-4 to TRBJ2-7, with 11 bases fitting TRBD2. The V segment lost 4 bases and the J segment 0 bases; nucleotides outside the gene matches: 3. Germline V gene lookup returns CDR1 SGHNT and CDR2 YYREEE (reference sequence). This CDR3 has 15 amino acids. Full variable domain (remainder filled in from reference TRBV5-4 and TRBJ2-7): ETGVTQSPTHLIKTRGQQVTLRCSSQSGHNTVSWYQQALGQGPQFIFQYYREEENGRGNFPPRFSGLQFPNYSSELNVNALELDDSALYLCASSPGLAASYEQYFGPGTRLTVT.

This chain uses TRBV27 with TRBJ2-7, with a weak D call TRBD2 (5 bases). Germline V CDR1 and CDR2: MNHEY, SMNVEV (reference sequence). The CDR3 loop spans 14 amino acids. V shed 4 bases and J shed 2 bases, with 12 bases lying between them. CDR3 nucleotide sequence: TGTGCCAGCAGTTCCTACAGCGGCCCCTACGAGCAGTACTTC. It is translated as CASSSYSGPYEQYF.

The CDR3 loop reads CASSPGTNYEQYF. The CDR3 region has the DNA TGTGCCAGCTCACCGGGGACTAACTACGAGCAGTACTTC. The chain recombines TRBV18 with TRBJ2-7, with 7 bases lining up with TRBD2. Losses at the gene ends were 3 bases for V and 3 bases for J; bases not matched to a gene: 2. CDR1 is KGHSH, CDR2 LQKENI, per germline. The CDR3 contains 13 residues.

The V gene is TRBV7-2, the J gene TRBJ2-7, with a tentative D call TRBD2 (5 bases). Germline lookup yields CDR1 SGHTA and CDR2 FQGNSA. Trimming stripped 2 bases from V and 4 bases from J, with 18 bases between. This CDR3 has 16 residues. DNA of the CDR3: TGTGCCAGCAGCTTACCTCAGGCTAGCATCCGTTACGAGCAGTACTTC. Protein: CASSLPQASIRYEQYF.

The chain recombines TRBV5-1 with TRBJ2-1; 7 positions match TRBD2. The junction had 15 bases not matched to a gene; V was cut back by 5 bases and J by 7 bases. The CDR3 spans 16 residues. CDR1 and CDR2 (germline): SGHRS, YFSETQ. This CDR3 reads CASSRYWRESRNEQFF. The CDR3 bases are TGCGCCAGCAGTCGATACTGGCGGGAGTCGAGAAATGAGCAGTTCTTC.

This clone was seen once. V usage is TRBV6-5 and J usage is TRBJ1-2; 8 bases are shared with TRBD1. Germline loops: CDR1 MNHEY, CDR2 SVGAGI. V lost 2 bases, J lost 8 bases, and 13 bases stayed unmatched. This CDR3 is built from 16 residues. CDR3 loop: CASSYGQGAGVVGYTF. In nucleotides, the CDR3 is TGTGCCAGCAGTTACGGGCAGGGGGCAGGGGTTGTGGGCTACACCTTC.

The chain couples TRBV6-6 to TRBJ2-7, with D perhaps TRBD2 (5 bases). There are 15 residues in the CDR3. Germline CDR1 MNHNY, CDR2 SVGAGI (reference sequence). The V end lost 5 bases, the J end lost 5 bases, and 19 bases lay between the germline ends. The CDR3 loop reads CASSPGLNRIHEQYF. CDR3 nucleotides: TGTGCCAGCAGTCCCGGACTCAATAGAATCCACGAGCAGTACTTC.

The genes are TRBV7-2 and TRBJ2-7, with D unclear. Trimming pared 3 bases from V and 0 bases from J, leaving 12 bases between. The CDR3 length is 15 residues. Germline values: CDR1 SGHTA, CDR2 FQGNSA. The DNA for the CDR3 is TGTGCCAGCAGCTTTTTGACCGGAGACTCCTACGAGCAGTACTTC. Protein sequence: CASSFLTGDSYEQYF. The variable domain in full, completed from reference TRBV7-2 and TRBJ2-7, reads GAGVSQSPSNKVTEKGKDVELRCDPISGHTALYWYRQSLGQGLEFLIYFQGNSAPDKSGLPSDRFSAERTGGSVSTLTIQRTQQEDSAVYLCASSFLTGDSYEQYFGPGTRLTVT.

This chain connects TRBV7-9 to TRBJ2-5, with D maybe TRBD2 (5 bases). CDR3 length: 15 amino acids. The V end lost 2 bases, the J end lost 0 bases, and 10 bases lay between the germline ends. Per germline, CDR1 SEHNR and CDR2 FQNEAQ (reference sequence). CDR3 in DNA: TGTGCCAGCAGCTTACTCGGGGATTACCAAGAGACCCAGTACTTC. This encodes CASSLLGDYQETQYF. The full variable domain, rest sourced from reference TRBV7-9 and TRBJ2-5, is DTGVSQNPRHKITKRGQNVTFRCDPISEHNRLYWYRQTLGQGPEFLTYFQNEAQLEKSRLLSDRFSAERPKGSFSTLEIQRTEQGDSAMYLCASSLLGDYQETQYFGPGTRLLVL.

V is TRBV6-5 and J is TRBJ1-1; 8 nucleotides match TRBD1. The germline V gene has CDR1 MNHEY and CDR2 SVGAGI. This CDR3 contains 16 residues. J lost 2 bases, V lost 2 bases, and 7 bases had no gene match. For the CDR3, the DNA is TGTGCCAGCAGTTACCTGACAGGGGTTCATAACACTGAAGCTTTCTTT. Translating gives CASSYLTGVHNTEAFF.

CDR3 sequence reads: CASSVAVGRVYEQYF. The DNA for the CDR3 is TGTGCCAGCAGCGTAGCGGTCGGCAGGGTCTACGAGCAGTACTTC. The chain uses TRBV9 and TRBJ2-7; weak D call: TRBD1 (5 bases). V was cut by 0 bases and J by 3 bases, with 13 bases left in between. The CDR3 loop spans 15 amino acids. Germline values: CDR1 SGDLS, CDR2 YYNGEE.

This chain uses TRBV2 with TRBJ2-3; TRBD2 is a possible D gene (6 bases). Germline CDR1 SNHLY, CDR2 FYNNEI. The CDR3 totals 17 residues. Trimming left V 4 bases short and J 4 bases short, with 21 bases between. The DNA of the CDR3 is TGTGCCAGCAGTGGGGCTATTCCTCGGGGGATTGCAGATACGCAGTATTTT. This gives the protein CASSGAIPRGIADTQYF.

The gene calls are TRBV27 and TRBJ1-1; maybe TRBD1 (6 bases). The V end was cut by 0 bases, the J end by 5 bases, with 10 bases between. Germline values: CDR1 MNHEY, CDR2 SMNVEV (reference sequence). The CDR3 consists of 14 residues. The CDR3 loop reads CASSLSMTGTEAFF. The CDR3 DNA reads TGTGCCAGCAGTTTATCGATGACAGGAACTGAAGCTTTCTTT.

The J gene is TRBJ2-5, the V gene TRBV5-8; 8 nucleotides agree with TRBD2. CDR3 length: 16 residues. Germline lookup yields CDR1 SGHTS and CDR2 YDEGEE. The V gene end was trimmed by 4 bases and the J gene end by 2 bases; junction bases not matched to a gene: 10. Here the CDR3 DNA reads TGTGCCAGCAGCATACGGACTAGCAGGTTGCAAGAGACCCAGTACTTC. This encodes CASSIRTSRLQETQYF.

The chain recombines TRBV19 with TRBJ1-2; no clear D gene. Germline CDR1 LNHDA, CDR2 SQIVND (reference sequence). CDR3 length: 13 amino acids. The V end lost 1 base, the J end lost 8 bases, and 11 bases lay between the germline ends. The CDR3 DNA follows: TGTGCCAGTAGTATAGGCAGGACTAAAGGCTACACCTTC. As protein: CASSIGRTKGYTF.

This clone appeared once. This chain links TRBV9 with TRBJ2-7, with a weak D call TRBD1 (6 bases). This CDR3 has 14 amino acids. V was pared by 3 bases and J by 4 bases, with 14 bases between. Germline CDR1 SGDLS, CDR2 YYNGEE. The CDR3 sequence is CASSAPGAAYEQYF. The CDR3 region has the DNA TGTGCCAGCAGCGCCCCAGGGGCCGCGTACGAGCAGTACTTC.

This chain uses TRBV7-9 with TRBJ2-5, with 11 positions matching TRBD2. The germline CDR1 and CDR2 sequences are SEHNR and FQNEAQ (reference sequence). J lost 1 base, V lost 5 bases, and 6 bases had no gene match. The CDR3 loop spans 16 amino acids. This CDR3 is CASSLWTSGPQETQYF. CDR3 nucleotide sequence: TGTGCCAGCAGCCTATGGACTAGCGGGCCCCAAGAGACCCAGTACTTC.

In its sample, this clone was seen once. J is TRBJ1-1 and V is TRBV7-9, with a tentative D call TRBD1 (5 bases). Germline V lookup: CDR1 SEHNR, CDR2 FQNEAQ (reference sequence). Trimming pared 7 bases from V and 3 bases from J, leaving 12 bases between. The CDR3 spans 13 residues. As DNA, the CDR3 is TGTGCCAGCAAAACCGGGGGTGACACTGAAGCTTTCTTT. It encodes CASKTGGDTEAFF.

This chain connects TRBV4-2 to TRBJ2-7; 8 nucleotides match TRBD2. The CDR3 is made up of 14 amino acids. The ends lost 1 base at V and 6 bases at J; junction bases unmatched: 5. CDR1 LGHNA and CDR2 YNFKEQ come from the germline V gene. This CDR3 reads CASSQASGSAEQYF. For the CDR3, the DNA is TGTGCCAGCAGCCAAGCCAGCGGGAGCGCCGAGCAGTACTTC.

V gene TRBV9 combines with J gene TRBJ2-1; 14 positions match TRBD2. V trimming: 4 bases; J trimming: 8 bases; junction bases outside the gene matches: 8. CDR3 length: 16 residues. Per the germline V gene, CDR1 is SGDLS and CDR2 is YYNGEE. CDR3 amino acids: CASSPRTSGRFYEQFF. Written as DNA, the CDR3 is TGTGCCAGCAGCCCCCGGACTAGCGGGAGGTTCTATGAGCAGTTCTTC.

DNA of the CDR3: TGTGCCAGCAGTTACCTCTCGGGAGGGAGCACAGATACGCAGTATTTT. It is translated as CASSYLSGGSTDTQYF. The chain joins TRBV6-5 to TRBJ2-3; TRBD2 agrees at 8 bases. The CDR3 runs to 16 residues. Germline V CDR1 and CDR2: MNHEY, SVGAGI. After removal of 2 bases from V and 0 bases from J, the junction contained 4 bases not matched to a gene.

The CDR3 region is CASSLISGSTNEQFF. In nucleotides, the CDR3 is TGCGCCAGCAGCTTGATTAGCGGGAGTACCAATGAGCAGTTCTTC. The V and J genes are TRBV5-1 and TRBJ2-1; 9 bases are shared with TRBD2. V was clipped by 1 base and J by 6 bases; unmatched bases: 5. CDR3 length equals 15 residues. Germline V lookup: CDR1 SGHRS, CDR2 YFSETQ.

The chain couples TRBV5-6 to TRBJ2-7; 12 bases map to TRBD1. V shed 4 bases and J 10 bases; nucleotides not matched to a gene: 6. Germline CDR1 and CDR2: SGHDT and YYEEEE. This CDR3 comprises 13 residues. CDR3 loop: CASSGTGGALQYF. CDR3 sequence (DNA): TGTGCCAGCAGCGGGACAGGGGGCGCACTACAGTACTTC.

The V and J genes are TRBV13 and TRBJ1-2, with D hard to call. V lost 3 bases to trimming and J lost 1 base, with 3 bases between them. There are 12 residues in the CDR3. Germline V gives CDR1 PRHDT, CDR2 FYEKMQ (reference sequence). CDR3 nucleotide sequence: TGTGCCAGCAGCTTTCTTAACTATGGCTACACCTTC. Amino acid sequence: CASSFLNYGYTF. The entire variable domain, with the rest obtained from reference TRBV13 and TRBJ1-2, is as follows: AAGVIQSPRHLIKEKRETATLKCYPIPRHDTVYWYQQGPGQDPQFLISFYEKMQSDKGSIPDRFSAQQFSDYHSELNMSSLELGDSALYFCASSFLNYGYTFGSGTRLTVV.

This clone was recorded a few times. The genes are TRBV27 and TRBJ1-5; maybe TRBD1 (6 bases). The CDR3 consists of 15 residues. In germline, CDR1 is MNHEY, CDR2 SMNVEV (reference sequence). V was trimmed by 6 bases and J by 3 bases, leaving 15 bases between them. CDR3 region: CASRPVTGSNQPQHF. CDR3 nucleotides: TGTGCCAGCAGACCAGTTACAGGGTCCAATCAGCCCCAGCATTTT.